The present T cell receptor (beta chain) was sequenced within a study of shared clonotypes between healthy human individuals. About the study: Donors were a couple of women and a few men aged 18 to 49. Study observations and caveats: An effect of sequencing depth on clonotype sharing among donors was expected.

With respect to this clone: What it recognizes is unknown.

Unsorted PBMC contributed approximately 270 ng DNA, 25,000 to 35,000 T cell genomes, to each replicate PCR. TCRdb keeps only in-frame clones here, not all; method: immunoSEQ multiplex PCR. This table has fewer than 600,000 clones, roughly 80% appearing once. Tens of millions of PBMCs supplied genomic DNA for unsorted samples. This CDR3 spans 14 amino acids. The V and J ends lost 6 bases and 7 bases respectively, with 15 bases between them. Per the germline V gene, CDR1 is SGHVS and CDR2 is FNYEAQ. The sequence came from a woman aged 40 to 55 in good health. Some clones in this sample may be carry-over from other donors' samples. The chain employs TRBV7-6 and TRBJ2-2; the D gene is possibly TRBD1 (5 bases). The specimen sequenced was PBMCs. The CDR3 loop is CASRGPEWGGELFF. The CDR3 DNA is TGTGCCAGCAGGGGGCCGGAGTGGGGCGGGGAGCTGTTTTTT.